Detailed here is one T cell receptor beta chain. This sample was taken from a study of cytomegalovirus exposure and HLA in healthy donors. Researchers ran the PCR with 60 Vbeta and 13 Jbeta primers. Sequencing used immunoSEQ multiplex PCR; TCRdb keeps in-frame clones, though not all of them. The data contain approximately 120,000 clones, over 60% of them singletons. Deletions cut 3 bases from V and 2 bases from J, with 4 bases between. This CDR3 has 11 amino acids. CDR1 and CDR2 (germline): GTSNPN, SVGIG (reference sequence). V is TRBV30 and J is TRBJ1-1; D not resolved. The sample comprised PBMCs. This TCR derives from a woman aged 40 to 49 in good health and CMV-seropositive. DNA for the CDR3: TGTGCCTGGAGCTTAAACACTGAAGCTTTCTTT. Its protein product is CAWSLNTEAFF.